The TCR beta chain described here comes from a study of T cells after yellow fever vaccination (dated by TCRdb to the late 2010s). Context from the whole study: The SMART-Seq v4 Ultra Low Input RNA kit was used to prepare libraries from fractions with low cell numbers. To follow T-cell clones before and after primary and booster YFV17D yellow fever vaccination, bulk TCR alpha and beta repertoires were sequenced over time. The cohort comprised two healthy male donors, one aged 18 to 30 and one aged 30 to 39 years. Blood was collected at multiple timepoints before and after primary and secondary immunization, and bulk PBMC replicates and cell subsets were isolated.

The study at large found these results: After the booster, most clones that had expanded after primary vaccination were detected again (roughly 96% of CD4 and 70% to 90% of CD8), suggesting broad maintenance of memory. Because abundant contaminating clonotypes from the bulk population could be contained in FACS-sorted repertoires, computational filtering was required. Only two donors were included in the study, so the extent to which the findings can be generalized is limited. The secondary T-cell response was found to be weaker but faster than the primary response, with a peak reached on day 5 rather than on day 15. A small share of clonotypes was detected in both CD4 and CD8 compartments, with the overlap likely arising from convergent recombination.

TCR cDNA was made using 5'RACE template switching, a step that added a universal primer site and unique molecular identifiers. Priming of cDNA synthesis was performed from both the TCR alpha and TCR beta constant segments. Library amplification involved two PCR steps, and the second step added sample barcodes and sequencing adapters. Sequencing of libraries was performed on Illumina HiSeq 2500 (2x100 bp) or NovaSeq (2x150 bp). The original pipeline was this. MIGEC was used to demultiplex reads and collapse the reads into UMI consensus sequences, and MiXCR was used for V(D)J alignment. Vaccine-responding clonotypes were identified with edgeR using replicate PBMC samples, with FDR below 0.01 and a log2 fold change above 5 up to day 15 being required. Each bulk clonotype was labeled CD4 or CD8 based on which sequenced repertoire, CD4 or CD8, contained the clonotype at higher abundance. In-frame beta chains were kept once TCRdb had trimmed the public reads at Q25 with fastp and called clones with MiXCR. Entries that share a CDR3 protein sequence are merged under the most common genes and DNA. The V and J calls here are based on TCRdb, not the publication. The sample contains about 370,000 distinct CDR3 sequences, 11% of them found a single time. Together, the top ten hold around 18% of the sample.

Per the publication, the treatment or condition label means: live attenuated yellow fever vaccine strain. At each blood-draw timepoint, two biological replicates of bulk PBMCs were obtained. A standard Ficoll-Paque protocol was used to isolate PBMCs from peripheral blood. TriZol was used to extract RNA from bulk PBMCs, from CD4 and CD8 fractions, and from dextramer-positive and dextramer-negative fractions. The V end loses 0 bases and the J end loses 0 bases, and a stretch of 15 bases separates them. As encoded in the germline V gene, CDR1 is MNHEY while CDR2 is SVGAGI. Counted from cysteine to phenylalanine, this CDR3 has 18 amino acids. Only the CDR3 portion is preserved as DNA: 54 bases, with reading frame beginning at the first base. Details on this clonotype: The antigen this receptor binds is unknown. Nothing much larger sits one base from this clone, and base qualities are not available.

This clonotype was sampled from a man between 18 and 29 years old who received the YFV17D yellow fever vaccine. Recombination linked TRBV6-5 to TRBJ1-5; a weak D assignment points to TRBD1 (5 bases agree). This specimen was PBMCs, taken on the day of the first yellow fever vaccination. The CDR3 protein: CASSYSSGTGSSNQPQHF. The DNA sequence is TGTGCCAGCAGTTACTCGAGTGGTACAGGTAGTAGCAATCAGCCCCAGCATTTT.